The clone carrying this T cell receptor (beta chain) was found once. What it recognizes is unknown. Naive-designated CD8 cells lacked CD45RO, were positively enriched for CCR7, and omitted terminally differentiated effector memory CD45RA+ cells. Using immunoSEQ multiplex PCR, the repertoire was profiled, and TCRdb retains in-frame clones only, with some absent. This repertoire shows about 2.1 million clones, approximately 92% found once; its top ten account for less than 2%. This record comes from a study of shared clonotypes between healthy human individuals. Notes on the study in general: The low donor count limited represented genetic and exposure-history diversity. The authors expected sequencing depth to affect clonotype sharing among donors.

The CDR3 consists of 15 residues. Germline V gene sequence: CDR1 SGHDN, CDR2 FVKESK. V lost 1 base and J lost 4, with 13 bases in between. The chain joins TRBV14 to TRBJ1-1; D remains ambiguous. This receptor was obtained from a man in his late teens or twenties in good health. Some clones in this sample may be carry-over from other donors' samples. The sequencing input was naive CD8+ T cells from PBMCs. The CDR3, as DNA: TGTGCCAGCAGCCAAGGACGGGGAATTGGCACTGAAGCTTTCTTT. It is translated as CASSQGRGIGTEAFF.